These 10 T cell receptor beta chains were all obtained from the same sample, sequenced in a study of T cells after yellow fever vaccination. TCRdb re-derived calls from the 5' RACE reads in MiXCR, one entry per CDR3 protein. The sample holds 55,000 or so distinct CDR3 sequences, about 6.3% seen once. Sequencing used CD8+ T cells not binding an NS4B(214-222) dextramer, sorted from PBMCs, obtained roughly 47 days after the first yellow fever vaccination. These receptor sequences come from a man aged 18-30 years who received the YFV17D yellow fever vaccine.

The table lists this clonotype with many counts. V is TRBV7-6 and J is TRBJ2-1; 7 bases map to TRBD2. V was pared by 1 base and J by 4 bases, with 10 bases of the junction left unmatched. This CDR3 has 17 amino acids. CDR1 and CDR2 (germline): SGHVS, FNYEAQ. The CDR3 protein is CASSLVTSQPQYNEQFF. CDR3 coding DNA: TGTGCCAGCAGCTTAGTGACTAGCCAACCCCAATACAATGAGCAGTTCTTC. The variable domain in full, completed from reference TRBV7-6 and TRBJ2-1, reads GAGVSQSPRYKVTKRGQDVALRCDPISGHVSLYWYRQALGQGPEFLTYFNYEAQQDKSGLPNDRFSAERPEGSISTLTIQRTEQRDSAMYRCASSLVTSQPQYNEQFFGPGTRLTVL.

At least ten counts were recorded for this clonotype. This rearrangement joins TRBV7-9 to TRBJ1-5; 8 nucleotides agree with TRBD1. CDR1 is SEHNR, CDR2 FQNEAQ, per germline (reference sequence). Trimming at V came to 4 bases and at J to 6 bases, leaving 8 bases not matched to a gene. The CDR3 runs 15 residues. CDR3 residues: CASSWGQGAGQPQHF. Written as DNA, the CDR3 is TGTGCCAGCAGCTGGGGGCAGGGGGCTGGTCAGCCCCAGCATTTT.

The V and J genes are TRBV20-1 and TRBJ2-1, with D maybe TRBD1 (6 bases). V was pared by 0 bases and J by 4 bases, with 13 bases between. Germline CDR1 is DFQATT and CDR2 is SNEGSKA (reference sequence). The CDR3 loop spans 15 amino acids. DNA of the CDR3: TGCAGTGCTAGAGATCTGGACAGCCCGTACAATGAGCAGTTCTTC. Translated, it gives CSARDLDSPYNEQFF.

This clonotype showed up many times. The J gene is TRBJ1-1, the V gene TRBV7-9, with unresolved D. CDR1 SEHNR and CDR2 FQNEAQ come from the germline V gene (reference sequence). V was cut by 4 bases and J by 8 bases, with 11 bases left in between. This CDR3 region has 12 residues. As DNA, the CDR3 is TGTGCCAGCAGCTCCGCCGGGTGGGAAGCTTTCTTT. It encodes CASSSAGWEAFF.

In DNA form, the CDR3 reads TGTGCAAGTCGCTATCGCGGCTCTGGGGCCAACGTCCTGACTTTC. Residues: CASRYRGSGANVLTF. The gene calls are TRBV12-2 and TRBJ2-6. TRBV12-2 has pseudogene status. The CDR3 is made up of 15 amino acids.

This clonotype was detected a few times. The chain combines TRBV27 with TRBJ1-2; no reliable D call. CDR1 is MNHEY, CDR2 SMNVEV, per germline (reference sequence). Deletions cut 0 bases from V and 8 bases from J, with 10 bases between. The CDR3 totals 13 residues. The CDR3 bases are TGTGCCAGCAGTTTATCGATCGGGGAAGGCTACACCTTC. Its translation: CASSLSIGEGYTF.

This clonotype was observed a handful of times. The V gene is TRBV7-9, the J gene TRBJ1-4; the match to TRBD1 covers 8 bases. Trimming at V came to 5 bases and at J to 6 bases, leaving 5 bases not matched to a gene. The germline gives CDR1 SEHNR, CDR2 FQNEAQ (reference sequence). This CDR3 region has 14 residues. CDR3 nucleotide sequence: TGTGCCAGCAGCCCGACAGGGGTCTATGAAAAACTGTTTTTT. Translation: CASSPTGVYEKLFF.

This clonotype was counted a few times. The chain joins TRBV11-1 to TRBJ2-3; the match to TRBD1 covers 7 bases. V lost 5 bases and J lost 1; bases outside the gene matches: 21. This CDR3 has 20 amino acids. Per the germline V gene, CDR1 is SGHAT and CDR2 is FQDESV (reference sequence). The CDR3 reads CASSPPTTGATGVRTDTQYF. The CDR3 DNA is TGTGCCAGCAGCCCACCGACGACCGGAGCCACAGGGGTACGCACAGATACGCAGTATTTT.

This clonotype was detected many times. This chain joins TRBV4-1 and TRBJ1-2, with D possibly being TRBD1 (5 bases). V dropped 3 bases and J dropped 6 bases, with 17 bases sitting between them. In germline, CDR1 is MGHRA, CDR2 YSYEKL. The CDR3 runs 15 residues. This CDR3 is CASSQIGPGGDGYTF. In DNA form, the CDR3 reads TGCGCCAGCAGCCAGATAGGCCCCGGAGGGGATGGCTACACCTTC.

This clonotype has a handful of counts. The chain uses TRBV6-2 or TRBV6-3 and TRBJ1-1; D may be TRBD1 (6 bases). The CDR3 consists of 12 residues. V was clipped by 6 bases and J by 7 bases, with 12 bases between them. Germline V gives CDR1 MNHEY, CDR2 SVGEGT. CDR3 loop: CASSLTGIEAFF. CDR3 DNA sequence: TGTGCCAGCAGCCTAACAGGGATTGAAGCTTTCTTT.